Listed below are T cell receptor beta chains from one sample, sequenced in a study of control samples from healthy donors and cancer patients. Using immunoSEQ multiplex PCR, the repertoire was profiled, and TCRdb retains in-frame clones only, with some absent. The repertoire holds about 70,000 clones, with more than 75% as singletons. Material: PBMCs. All receptors come from a woman in her forties or fifties with head and neck cancer. Both conserved end residues are part of each CDR3. The order of the fields is V gene, J gene, CDR3 length, CDR3 protein.

>TRBV5-6|TRBJ1-4|15
CASSLAGQGRGKLFF
>TRBV2|TRBJ1-4|16
CASSVGREIANEKLFF
>TRBV2|TRBJ1-6|11
CASSERGPLHF
>TRBV7-9|TRBJ2-5|15
CASSLGGGAQETQYF
>TRBV5-1|TRBJ2-6|17
CASSPGQGAPGANVLTF
>TRBV29-1|TRBJ1-2|14
CSVTATGGGYGYTF
>TRBV9|TRBJ1-1|14
CASSPEGRSAEAFF
>TRBV11-3|TRBJ2-1|15
CASSLDGRSYNEQFF
>TRBV18|TRBJ2-5|12
CASSLNEREQYF
>TRBV11-2|TRBJ2-2|18
CASSLSSGGAGLSGELFF
>TRBV6-5|TRBJ2-3|13
CASSYSQADTQYF
>TRBV28|TRBJ2-1|14
CASSFGRGYNEQFF
>TRBV29-1|TRBJ1-6|13
CSVRDRANSPLHF